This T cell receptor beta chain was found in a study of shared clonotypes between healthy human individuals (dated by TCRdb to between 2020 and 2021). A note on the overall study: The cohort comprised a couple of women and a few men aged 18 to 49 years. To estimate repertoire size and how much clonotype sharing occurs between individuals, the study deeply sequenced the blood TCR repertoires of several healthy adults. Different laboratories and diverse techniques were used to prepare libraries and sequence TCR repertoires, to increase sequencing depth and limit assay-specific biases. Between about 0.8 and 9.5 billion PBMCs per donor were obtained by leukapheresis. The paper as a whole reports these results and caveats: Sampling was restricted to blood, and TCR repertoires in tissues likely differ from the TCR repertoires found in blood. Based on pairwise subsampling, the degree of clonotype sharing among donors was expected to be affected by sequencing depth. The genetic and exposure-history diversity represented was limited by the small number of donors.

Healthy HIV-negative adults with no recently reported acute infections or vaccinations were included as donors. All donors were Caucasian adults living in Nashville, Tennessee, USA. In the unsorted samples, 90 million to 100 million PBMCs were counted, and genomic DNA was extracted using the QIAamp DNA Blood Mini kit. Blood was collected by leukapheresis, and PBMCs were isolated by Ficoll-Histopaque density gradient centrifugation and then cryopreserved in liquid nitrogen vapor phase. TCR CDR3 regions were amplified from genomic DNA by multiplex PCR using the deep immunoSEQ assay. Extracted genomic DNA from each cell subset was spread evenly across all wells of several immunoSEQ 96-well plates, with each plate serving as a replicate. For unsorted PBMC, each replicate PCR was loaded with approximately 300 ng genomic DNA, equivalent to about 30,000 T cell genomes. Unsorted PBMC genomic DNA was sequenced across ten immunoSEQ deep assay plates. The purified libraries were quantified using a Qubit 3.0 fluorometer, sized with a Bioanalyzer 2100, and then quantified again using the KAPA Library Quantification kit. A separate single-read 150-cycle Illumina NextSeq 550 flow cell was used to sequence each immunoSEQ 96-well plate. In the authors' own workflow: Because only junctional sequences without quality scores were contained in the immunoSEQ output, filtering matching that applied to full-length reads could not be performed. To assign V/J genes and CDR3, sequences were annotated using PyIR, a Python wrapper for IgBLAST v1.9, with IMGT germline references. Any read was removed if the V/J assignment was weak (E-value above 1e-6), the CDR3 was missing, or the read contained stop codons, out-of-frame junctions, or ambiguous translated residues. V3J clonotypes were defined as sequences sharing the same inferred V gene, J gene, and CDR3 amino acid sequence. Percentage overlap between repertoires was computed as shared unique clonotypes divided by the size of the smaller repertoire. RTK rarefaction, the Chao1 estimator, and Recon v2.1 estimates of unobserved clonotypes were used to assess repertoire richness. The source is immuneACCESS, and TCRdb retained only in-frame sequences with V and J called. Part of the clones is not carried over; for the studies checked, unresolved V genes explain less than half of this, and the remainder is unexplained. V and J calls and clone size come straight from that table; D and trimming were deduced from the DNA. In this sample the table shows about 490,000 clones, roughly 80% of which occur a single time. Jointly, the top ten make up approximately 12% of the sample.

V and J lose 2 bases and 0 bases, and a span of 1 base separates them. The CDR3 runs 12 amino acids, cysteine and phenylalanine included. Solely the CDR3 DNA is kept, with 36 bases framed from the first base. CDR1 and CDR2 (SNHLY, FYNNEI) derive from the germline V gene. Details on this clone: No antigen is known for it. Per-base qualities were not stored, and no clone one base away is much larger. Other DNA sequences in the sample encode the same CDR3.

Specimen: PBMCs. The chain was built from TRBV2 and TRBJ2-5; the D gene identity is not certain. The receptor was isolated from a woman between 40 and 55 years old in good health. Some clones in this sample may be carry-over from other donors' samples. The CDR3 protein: CASSENQETQYF. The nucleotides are TGTGCCAGCAGTGAAAACCAAGAGACCCAGTACTTC.